These 7 T cell receptor beta chains originate from one sample sequenced in a study of blood T cell repertoires in COVID-19. This table comes from immunoSEQ multiplex PCR, and its TCRdb copy is limited to in-frame clones, with some not included. Found here are roughly 140,000 clones, 80% of them singletons; the top ten hold under 0.75%. Sequenced input: peripheral blood. Every receptor here comes from a man aged 55 to 70 with acute or convalescent COVID-19.

This rearrangement joins TRBV7-9 to TRBJ1-4; TRBD1 might be the D (6 bases). CDR3 length: 15 amino acids. V was trimmed by 5 bases and J by 4 bases, leaving 14 bases between them. CDR1 and CDR2 from the germline V gene are SEHNR and FQNEAQ (reference sequence). The CDR3 here is CASSPPGTYNEKLFF. The CDR3 DNA sequence: TGTGCCAGCAGCCCCCCCGGGACATATAATGAAAAACTGTTTTTT.

The V gene is TRBV7-7, the J gene TRBJ2-1, with a tentative D call TRBD1 (5 bases). Germline CDR1 SSHAT, CDR2 FNYEAQ (reference sequence). The CDR3 spans 13 residues. Between the trimmed V and J ends, which lost 1 base and 9 bases, there was a span of 10 bases. CDR3 DNA: TGTGCCAGCAGCTTAGACAGGTTTAGTGAGCAGTTCTTC. Protein product: CASSLDRFSEQFF.

This rearrangement joins TRBV7-2 to TRBJ2-1; 10 bases map to TRBD2. The CDR3 consists of 16 residues. In germline, CDR1 is SGHTA, CDR2 FQGNSA. Unmatched junction bases numbered 14, after V lost 5 bases and J lost 10 bases. The DNA of the CDR3 is TGTGCCAGCAGCGGCCGGTCGGCTAGCGGGGGCCGGGAGCAGTTCTTC. Translated: CASSGRSASGGREQFF.

A few counts support this clone. The genes are TRBV7-9 and TRBJ1-1, with D tentatively TRBD1 (6 bases). This CDR3 is 16 amino acids long. V was shortened by 5 bases and J by 10 bases, with 26 bases between the two germline ends. CDR1 SEHNR and CDR2 FQNEAQ come from the germline V gene (reference sequence). As DNA, the CDR3 is TGTGCCAGCAGCCCACTGCGGGGGGCCCGGATTGGACGAGCTTTCTTT. This sequence encodes CASSPLRGARIGRAFF.

This chain joins TRBV7-9 and TRBJ2-5, with 11 bases identical to TRBD1. This CDR3 has 16 amino acids. J was trimmed by 2 bases and V by 8 bases; bases with no gene match: 10. The V gene's germline CDR1 is SEHNR and CDR2 FQNEAQ (reference sequence). The CDR3 protein is CASGAGTGGKQETQYF. CDR3 bases: TGTGCCAGCGGTGCCGGGACAGGGGGAAAACAAGAGACCCAGTACTTC. Together with reference TRBV7-9 and TRBJ2-5, the CDR3 gives the full variable domain: DTGVSQNPRHKITKRGQNVTFRCDPISEHNRLYWYRQTLGQGPEFLTYFQNEAQLEKSRLLSDRFSAERPKGSFSTLEIQRTEQGDSAMYLCASGAGTGGKQETQYFGPGTRLLVL.

V gene TRBV6-5 combines with J gene TRBJ2-7, with D tentatively TRBD2 (6 bases). V was clipped by 4 bases and J by 4 bases, with 17 bases between them. Germline CDR1 and CDR2: MNHEY and SVGAGI. CDR3 length: 15 residues. The CDR3 DNA sequence: TGTGCCAGCAGTTTATATAGGGACTCCGCTTACGAGCAGTACTTC. This gives the protein CASSLYRDSAYEQYF.

V usage is TRBV5-6 and J usage is TRBJ2-4, with a possible D match to TRBD1 (6 bases). In germline, CDR1 is SGHDT, CDR2 YYEEEE. The CDR3 consists of 14 residues. Deletions cut 4 bases from V and 6 bases from J, with 14 bases between. In nucleotides, the CDR3 is TGTGCCAGCAGCGCCTGGACAGACCGAAACATTCAGTACTTC. As protein: CASSAWTDRNIQYF.